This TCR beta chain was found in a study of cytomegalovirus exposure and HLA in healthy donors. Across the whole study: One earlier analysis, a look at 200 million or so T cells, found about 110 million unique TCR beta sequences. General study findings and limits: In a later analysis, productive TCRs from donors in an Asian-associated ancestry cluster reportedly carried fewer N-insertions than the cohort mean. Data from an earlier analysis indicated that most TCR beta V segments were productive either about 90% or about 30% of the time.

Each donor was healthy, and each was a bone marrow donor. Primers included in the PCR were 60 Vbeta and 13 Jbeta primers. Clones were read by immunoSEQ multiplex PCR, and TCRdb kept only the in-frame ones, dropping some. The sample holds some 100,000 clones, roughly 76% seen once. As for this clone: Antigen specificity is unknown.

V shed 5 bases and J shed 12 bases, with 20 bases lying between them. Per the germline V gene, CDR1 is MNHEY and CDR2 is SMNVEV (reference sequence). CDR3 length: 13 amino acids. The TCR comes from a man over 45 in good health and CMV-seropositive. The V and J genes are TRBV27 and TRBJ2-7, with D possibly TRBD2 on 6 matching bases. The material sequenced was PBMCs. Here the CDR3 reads CASSPTGLVGGYF. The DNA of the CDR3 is TGTGCCAGCAGTCCCACGGGATTGGTGGGGGGGTACTTC.